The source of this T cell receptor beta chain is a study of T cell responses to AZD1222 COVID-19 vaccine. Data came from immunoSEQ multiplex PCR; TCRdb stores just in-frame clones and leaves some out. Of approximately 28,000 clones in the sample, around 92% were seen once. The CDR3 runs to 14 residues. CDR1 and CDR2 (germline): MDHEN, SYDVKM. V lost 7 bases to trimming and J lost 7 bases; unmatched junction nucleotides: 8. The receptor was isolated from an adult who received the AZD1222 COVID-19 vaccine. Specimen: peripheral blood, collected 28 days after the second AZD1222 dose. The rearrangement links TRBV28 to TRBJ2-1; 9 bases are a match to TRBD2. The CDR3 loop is CASITLAGPNEQFF. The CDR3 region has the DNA TGTGCCAGCATAACGCTAGCGGGACCAAATGAGCAGTTCTTC. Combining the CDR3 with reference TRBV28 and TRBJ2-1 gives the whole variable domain DVKVTQSSRYLVKRTGEKVFLECVQDMDHENMFWYRQDPGLGLRLIYFSYDVKMKEKGDIPEGYSVSREKKERFSLILESASTNQTSMYLCASITLAGPNEQFFGPGTRLTVL.